Listed below are T cell receptor beta chains from one sample, sequenced in a study of kidney transplant recipient with SARS-CoV-2 infection. TCRdb recomputed calls from the reads with MiXCR, one row per CDR3 protein. The sample lists 200,000 to 300,000 distinct CDR3 sequences; 25% to 30% were seen once. This specimen consisted of a blood sample, obtained at baseline and between days 110 and 120 from a kidney transplant recipient. The source is a male patient younger than 45 who had COVID-19 and was a kidney transplant recipient. Some T cells could come from the graft donor. Each CDR3 is given without its conserved first and last residue. D genes are given only for firm matches.

V gene	D gene	CDR3 length	J gene	CDR3 protein
TRBV11-3	-	15	TRBJ1-2	ASSWVHDLGKTYGYT
TRBV18	-	13	TRBJ2-5	ASSDPATGQETQY
TRBV8-2	-	14	TRBJ1-2	GSVRSDSRKTYGYT
TRBV6-2/TRBV6-3	-	15	TRBJ1-2	ASSNSLCIGKTYGYT
TRBV12-3/TRBV12-4	-	15	TRBJ1-2	ASSWCYSFRKTYGYT
TRBV10-2	-	15	TRBJ1-2	ASSFRTTSRKTYGYT
TRBV19	TRBD1	11	TRBJ2-5	ASSIRGRETQY
TRBV19	-	12	TRBJ1-1	ASSEVGGRTEAF
TRBV10-3	TRBD1	13	TRBJ1-5	AIRKGDSQNQPQH
TRBV12-3/TRBV12-4	-	14	TRBJ2-1	ASSLGAGNRYNEQF
TRBV6-8	-	10	-	ASSYLGHDYT
TRBV6-5	TRBD1	12	TRBJ2-2	ASSRQGITGELF
TRBV3-1	-	10	TRBJ2-7	ASSQDSYGQY